This T cell receptor beta chain was sequenced in a study of T cells after yellow fever vaccination. Study observations and caveats: It was the secondary response that reached its peak faster, day 5 versus 15, but it was weaker. At under 98% for CD4 and approximately 89% for CD8, most primary-vaccination clones showed up again after the booster. CD4 and CD8 compartments shared a small share of clonotypes.

V shed 8 bases, J shed 1 base, and the junction held 9 bases outside the gene matches. CDR1 KGHDR and CDR2 SFDVKD come from the germline V gene. The CDR3 totals 16 residues. The study made its TCR cDNA through 5'RACE template switching. That step introduced a universal primer site along with UMIs. In TCRdb, the 5' RACE reads were re-called with MiXCR into one record per CDR3 protein. The sample lists some 100,000 distinct CDR3 sequences; about 7.8% were seen once. This clonotype was counted at least ten times. The antigen is not known. The input for sequencing was CD4+ T cells sorted from PBMCs, taken more than 35 days after the first yellow fever vaccination. The J gene is TRBJ2-4, the V gene TRBV24-1; TRBD2 matches 8 bases. The TCR originated in a man aged 18 to 30 who received the YFV17D yellow fever vaccine. The CDR3 DNA sequence: TGTGCCACCACCCCCCCCCGGGGGGGGGCCAAAAACATTCAGTACTTC. This codes for CATTPPRGGAKNIQYF.